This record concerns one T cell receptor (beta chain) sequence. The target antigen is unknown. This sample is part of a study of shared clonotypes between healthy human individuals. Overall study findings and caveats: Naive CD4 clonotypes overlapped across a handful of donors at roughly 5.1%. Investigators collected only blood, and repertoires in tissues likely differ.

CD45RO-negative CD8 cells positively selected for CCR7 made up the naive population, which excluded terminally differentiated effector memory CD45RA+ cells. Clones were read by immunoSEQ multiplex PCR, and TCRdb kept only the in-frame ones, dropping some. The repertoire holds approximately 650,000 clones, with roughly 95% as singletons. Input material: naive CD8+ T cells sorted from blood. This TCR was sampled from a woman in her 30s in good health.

The CDR3 coding sequence is TGTGCCAGCAGCTTTAGGTCTAGCGTAGGGAAGGATGAGCAGTTCTTC. Amino acid sequence: CASSFRSSVGKDEQFF. This chain joins TRBV5-6 and TRBJ2-1; perhaps TRBD2 as D (6 bases). The CDR3 contains 16 residues. Germline V gene sequence: CDR1 SGHDT, CDR2 YYEEEE. Deletions cut 2 bases from V and 8 bases from J, with 20 bases between.